The present TCR beta chain was sequenced within a study of chronic HIV infection and antiretroviral therapy. The CDR3 covers 14 residues. Germline CDR1 SNHLY, CDR2 FYNNEI. J gave up 0 bases and V 8 bases, and 6 bases lay outside the gene matches. Via MiXCR, TCRdb re-called the 5' RACE reads, giving one row per CDR3 protein. The data show roughly 48,000 distinct CDR3 sequences, with 19% seen just once and 2.8% held by the top ten. This sequence was found in an adult who had HIV and had not received antiretroviral therapy, or was an uninfected healthy control (not recorded which). The specimen sequenced was peripheral blood. The rearrangement uses TRBV2 and TRBJ2-7, with 8 bases identical to TRBD1. The CDR3 loop is CASGETGASYEQYF. In DNA, the CDR3 is TGTGCCAGCGGCGAGACAGGGGCCTCCTACGAGCAGTACTTC.